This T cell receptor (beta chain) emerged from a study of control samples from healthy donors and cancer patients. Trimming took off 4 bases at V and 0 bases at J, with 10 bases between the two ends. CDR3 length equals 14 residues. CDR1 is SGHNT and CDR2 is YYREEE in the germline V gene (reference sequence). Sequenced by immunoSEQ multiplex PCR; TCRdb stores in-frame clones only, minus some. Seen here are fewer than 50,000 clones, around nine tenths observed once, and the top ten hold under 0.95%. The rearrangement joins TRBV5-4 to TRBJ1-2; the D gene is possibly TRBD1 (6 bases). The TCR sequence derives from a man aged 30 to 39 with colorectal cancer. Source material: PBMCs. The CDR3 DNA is TGTGCCAGCAGCGTGGACAGTACTAACTATGGCTACACCTTC. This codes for CASSVDSTNYGYTF.